The 29 T cell receptor beta chains given below trace back to one sample, sequenced in a study of ipilimumab plus nivolumab after autologous stem cell transplantation. The method was immunoSEQ multiplex PCR; TCRdb's version includes in-frame clones alone and lacks a portion of them. This table holds fewer than 85,000 clones, 83% found once. This specimen consisted of PBMCs, obtained in a trial of ipilimumab plus nivolumab as post-transplant consolidation. The receptors stem from a male donor with diffuse large B-cell lymphoma.

The J gene is TRBJ2-5, the V gene TRBV27; maybe TRBD2 (5 bases). The CDR3 has 14 amino acids. Trimming cost V 6 bases and J 7 bases, with 18 bases left between them. Germline assignment: CDR1 MNHEY and CDR2 SMNVEV (reference sequence). In DNA, the CDR3 is TGTGCCAGCAGGGGTTCCATGGCCGAGGGGACCCAGTACTTC. Its translation is CASRGSMAEGTQYF.

There are a few counts of this clone. The chain links TRBV7-9 to TRBJ1-1, with D tentatively TRBD1 (5 bases). Germline V gene lookup returns CDR1 SEHNR and CDR2 FQNEAQ (reference sequence). The CDR3 consists of 13 residues. V was trimmed by 5 bases and J by 5 bases, leaving 12 bases between them. CDR3 nucleotide sequence: TGTGCCAGCAGCGTTAAAGGGGAGACTGAAGCTTTCTTT. Its protein is CASSVKGETEAFF.

V gene TRBV5-1 combines with J gene TRBJ2-5; unclear D gene. The CDR3 covers 15 residues. Germline V CDR1 and CDR2: SGHRS, YFSETQ. Trimming left V 4 bases short and J 5 bases short, with 18 bases between. Written as DNA, the CDR3 is TGCGCCAGCAGCCCCCGACGCCCACTCGAGGAGACCCAGTACTTC. This sequence encodes CASSPRRPLEETQYF.

The gene calls are TRBV19 and TRBJ1-2; D uncertain. Deletions cut 7 bases from V and 1 base from J, with 19 bases between. This CDR3 is 16 amino acids long. Germline CDR1 reads LNHDA; CDR2 reads SQIVND (reference sequence). The DNA of the CDR3 is TGTGCCAGTATTATGGACTCGAGGGCGGATAACTATGGCTACACCTTC. The encoded protein is CASIMDSRADNYGYTF.

This sequence joins TRBV7-8 and TRBJ1-5; D may be TRBD1 (6 bases). This CDR3 comprises 15 residues. With 3 bases removed from V and 0 bases from J, the gap between germline ends came to 9 bases. CDR1 and CDR2 (germline): SGHVS, FQNEAQ. CDR3 nucleotides: TGTGCCAGCAGCTTGGGCAGGGGTAGCAATCAGCCCCAGCATTTT. It yields the protein CASSLGRGSNQPQHF.

The chain employs TRBV5-1 and TRBJ1-5; weak D call: TRBD1 (6 bases). Germline CDR1 and CDR2: SGHRS and YFSETQ. This CDR3 contains 15 residues. V shed 0 bases and J shed 4 bases, with 11 bases lying between them. The CDR3 sequence is CASSLEGTSNQPQHF. The CDR3 nucleotides are TGCGCCAGCAGCTTGGAAGGGACAAGTAATCAGCCCCAGCATTTT.

This clone was seen a single time. This chain uses TRBV6-5 with TRBJ2-2, with a weak D call TRBD1 (6 bases). The CDR3 extends over 15 amino acids. Germline CDR1 MNHEY, CDR2 SVGAGI. Trimming pared 6 bases from V and 4 bases from J, leaving 15 bases between. The CDR3 DNA reads as TGTGCCAGCAGGGCCACGGGACAAGGCACCGGGGAGCTGTTTTTT. It encodes CASRATGQGTGELFF.

This chain joins TRBV5-6 and TRBJ2-1; no reliable D call. The germline V and J ends were trimmed by 1 base and 4 bases, with 6 bases remaining between them. The germline V gene encodes CDR1 SGHDT and CDR2 YYEEEE. The CDR3 consists of 13 residues. CDR3 sequence reads: CASSLLGYNEQFF. The CDR3 DNA reads as TGTGCCAGCAGCTTGCTGGGGTACAATGAGCAGTTCTTC.

The chain combines TRBV30 with TRBJ2-7; tentative D call: TRBD2 (5 bases). The V gene's germline CDR1 is GTSNPN and CDR2 SVGIG (reference sequence). This CDR3 is 14 amino acids long. Deletions cut 1 base from V and 1 base from J, with 11 bases between. The CDR3 protein is CAWSGLRGSYEQYF. Written as DNA, the CDR3 is TGTGCCTGGAGTGGCCTCCGGGGTTCCTACGAGCAGTACTTC.

The rearrangement links TRBV18 to TRBJ1-2; a possible D gene is TRBD1 (6 bases). Germline-derived CDR1 and CDR2 are KGHSH and LQKENI. Trimming removed 4 bases from V and 5 bases from J, with 14 bases in between. The CDR3 covers 14 residues. The CDR3: CASSQQDRNYGYTF. The CDR3 DNA reads TGTGCCAGCTCACAGCAGGACAGAAATTATGGCTACACCTTC.

The J gene is TRBJ1-3, the V gene TRBV18, with D unclear. The CDR3 is 15 residues long. Germline lookup yields CDR1 KGHSH and CDR2 LQKENI. Between the trimmed V and J ends, which lost 0 bases and 5 bases, there was a span of 11 bases. DNA of the CDR3: TGTGCCAGCTCACCACCGGAGGGAGTACGAAACACCATATATTTT. Amino acids: CASSPPEGVRNTIYF. Supplemented by reference TRBV18 and TRBJ1-3, the full variable domain reads NAGVMQNPRHLVRRRGQEARLRCSPMKGHSHVYWYRQLPEEGLKFMVYLQKENIIDESGMPKERFSAEFPKEGPSILRIQQVVRGDSAAYFCASSPPEGVRNTIYFGEGSWLTVV.

The chain employs TRBV7-2 and TRBJ2-7, with a tentative D call TRBD1 (6 bases). This CDR3 region has 15 residues. V lost 5 bases and J 4 bases, leaving 18 bases between the germline ends. CDR1 and CDR2 from the germline V gene are SGHTA and FQGNSA. As DNA, the CDR3 is TGTGCCAGCAGCCAAGCGGCAGGGGATACATACGAGCAGTACTTC. It is translated as CASSQAAGDTYEQYF.

The rearrangement joins TRBV30 to TRBJ1-1; D is perhaps TRBD1 (5 bases). This CDR3 comprises 13 residues. Germline loops: CDR1 GTSNPN, CDR2 SVGIG (reference sequence). V was trimmed by 3 bases and J by 1 base, leaving 9 bases between them. CDR3 nucleotide sequence: TGTGCCTGGAGGGACACAGGGAACACTGAAGCTTTCTTT. Encoded protein: CAWRDTGNTEAFF.

The V call is TRBV4-2, the J call TRBJ2-3; D is tentatively TRBD1 or TRBD2 (5 bases each). Trimming stripped 2 bases from V and 5 bases from J, with 11 bases between. The CDR3 contains 14 residues. The germline CDR1 and CDR2 sequences are LGHNA and YNFKEQ. DNA for the CDR3: TGTGCCAGCAGCCAAAGGGACGCTGGAGATACGCAGTATTTT. Translating gives CASSQRDAGDTQYF.

The J gene is TRBJ1-1, the V gene TRBV5-4; D uncertain. In germline, CDR1 is SGHNT, CDR2 YYREEE (reference sequence). Trimming took 4 bases from V and 10 from J, leaving 14 bases between them. The CDR3 covers 12 residues. CDR3 sequence: CASSPRAGAAFF. CDR3 bases: TGTGCCAGCAGCCCCCGGGCGGGTGCAGCTTTCTTT. Combining the CDR3 with reference TRBV5-4 and TRBJ1-1 gives the whole variable domain ETGVTQSPTHLIKTRGQQVTLRCSSQSGHNTVSWYQQALGQGPQFIFQYYREEENGRGNFPPRFSGLQFPNYSSELNVNALELDDSALYLCASSPRAGAAFFGQGTRLTVV.

The rearrangement uses TRBV7-8 and TRBJ2-7; 7 nucleotides agree with TRBD1. The germline V gene has CDR1 SGHVS and CDR2 FQNEAQ. V lost 1 base, J lost 0 bases, and 3 bases stayed unmatched. CDR3 size: 15 residues. The CDR3 sequence: CASSLERDSSYEQYF. CDR3 coding DNA: TGTGCCAGCAGCTTAGAACGGGACAGCTCCTACGAGCAGTACTTC.

This clone was counted a single time. V usage is TRBV7-2 and J usage is TRBJ2-1; D is uncertain. CDR3 size: 14 residues. Deletions cut 4 bases from V and 2 bases from J, with 9 bases between. Germline V gives CDR1 SGHTA, CDR2 FQGNSA. This CDR3 reads CASSYPEPYNEQFF. The CDR3 DNA reads TGTGCCAGCAGCTACCCTGAGCCCTACAATGAGCAGTTCTTC.

The gene calls are TRBV7-8 and TRBJ2-3, with TRBD2 matching 10 bases. The CDR3 is 16 amino acids. CDR1 and CDR2 (germline): SGHVS, FQNEAQ. The J segment lost 0 bases and the V segment lost 4 bases, leaving 4 bases of the junction unmatched. In nucleotides, the CDR3 is TGTGCCAGCAGCTGGGGACTAGCGACTAGCACAGATACGCAGTATTTT. It encodes CASSWGLATSTDTQYF.

The chain combines TRBV7-9 with TRBJ1-2; D is possibly TRBD1 (5 bases). The germline gives CDR1 SEHNR, CDR2 FQNEAQ (reference sequence). Deletions cut 1 base from V and 4 bases from J, with 10 bases between. The CDR3 is 14 amino acids. CDR3 in amino acids: CASSLDKDTYGYTF. CDR3 sequence (DNA): TGTGCCAGCAGCTTAGATAAGGACACCTATGGCTACACCTTC.

The V and J genes are TRBV4-1 and TRBJ2-1; D unresolved. V dropped 0 bases and J dropped 2 bases, with 14 bases sitting between them. The CDR3 has 17 amino acids. CDR1 is MGHRA and CDR2 is YSYEKL in the germline V gene. The CDR3 sequence is CASSQEGSAATYNEQFF. The CDR3 DNA reads TGCGCCAGCAGCCAAGAGGGAAGCGCTGCCACCTACAATGAGCAGTTCTTC.

The rearrangement uses TRBV5-1 and TRBJ2-5; 10 nucleotides line up with TRBD1. The CDR3 covers 14 residues. The junction had 7 bases not matched to a gene; V was cut back by 4 bases and J by 7 bases. Germline assignment: CDR1 SGHRS and CDR2 YFSETQ. This chain's CDR3 is CASSPGQGLGTQYF. The CDR3 region has the DNA TGCGCCAGCAGCCCGGGACAGGGGTTAGGGACCCAGTACTTC.

The rearrangement uses TRBV5-4 and TRBJ1-2; D remains unclear. The germline CDR1 and CDR2 sequences are SGHNT and YYREEE (reference sequence). V lost 4 bases and J lost 4, with 11 bases in between. This CDR3 spans 13 amino acids. The DNA of the CDR3 is TGTGCCAGCAGCCCACGACCAGGCTATGGCTACACCTTC. It is translated as CASSPRPGYGYTF.

In this sample, this clone turned up once. This chain links TRBV7-9 with TRBJ2-4; D may be TRBD1 (6 bases). The germline V and J ends were trimmed by 6 bases and 16 bases, with 16 bases remaining between them. The CDR3 runs to 11 residues. Germline-derived CDR1 and CDR2 are SEHNR and FQNEAQ (reference sequence). CDR3 DNA: TGTGCCAGCAGGGCCAACAGGGAGTTTTACTTC. It translates to CASRANREFYF.

This chain uses TRBV5-6 with TRBJ2-7; TRBD1 is a possible D gene (5 bases). The CDR3 loop spans 12 amino acids. The germline V gene encodes CDR1 SGHDT and CDR2 YYEEEE. V was trimmed by 4 bases and J by 3 bases, leaving 8 bases between them. CDR3: CASSVGHYEQYF. The CDR3 DNA is TGTGCCAGCAGCGTAGGACACTACGAGCAGTACTTC. Filled out from reference TRBV5-6 and TRBJ2-7, the complete variable domain reads DAGVTQSPTHLIKTRGQQVTLRCSPKSGHDTVSWYQQALGQGPQFIFQYYEEEERQRGNFPDRFSGHQFPNYSSELNVNALLLGDSALYLCASSVGHYEQYFGPGTRLTVT.

The rearrangement joins TRBV2 to TRBJ2-1; 9 bases agree with TRBD1. The CDR3 has 13 amino acids. CDR1 is SNHLY and CDR2 is FYNNEI in the germline V gene. Trimming cost V 4 bases and J 9 bases; bases outside gene matches: 4. For the CDR3, the DNA is TGTGCCAGCAGTGGACAGGGGGTGGGTGAGCAGTTCTTC. This codes for CASSGQGVGEQFF.

This clone was observed a handful of times. The CDR3 coding sequence is TGTGCCTGGAGTTCGACAACAGGGGGCAATTCACCCCTCCACTTT. Translation: CAWSSTTGGNSPLHF. The chain employs TRBV30 and TRBJ1-6; 9 bases agree with TRBD1. The length of the CDR3 is 15 residues. Germline CDR1 and CDR2: GTSNPN and SVGIG (reference sequence). V was pared by 2 bases and J by 7 bases, with 6 bases of the junction left unmatched.

This chain uses TRBV7-9 with TRBJ2-4; D remains ambiguous. The CDR3 is 14 residues long. Germline CDR1 SEHNR, CDR2 FQNEAQ (reference sequence). Deletions cut 0 bases from V and 2 bases from J, with 5 bases between. For the CDR3, the DNA is TGTGCCAGCAGCTTAGCGGGCTCCAAAAACATTCAGTACTTC. This encodes CASSLAGSKNIQYF.

The CDR3 loop is CASSEESAGELFF. CDR3 coding DNA: TGTGCCAGCAGTGAAGAGAGCGCCGGGGAGCTGTTTTTT. J is TRBJ2-2 and V is TRBV2; no reliable D call. CDR1 is SNHLY, CDR2 FYNNEI, per germline. V dropped 1 base and J dropped 6 bases, with 6 bases sitting between them. The CDR3 has 13 amino acids.

This chain links TRBV29-1 with TRBJ1-2, with 7 bases fitting TRBD1. CDR3 length: 13 amino acids. The V gene end was trimmed by 5 bases and the J gene end by 4 bases; junction bases not matched to a gene: 7. Germline V gene sequence: CDR1 SQVTM, CDR2 ANQGSEA. CDR3 protein: CSVRQGGSYGYTF. DNA for the CDR3: TGCAGCGTTCGACAGGGAGGTTCCTATGGCTACACCTTC.